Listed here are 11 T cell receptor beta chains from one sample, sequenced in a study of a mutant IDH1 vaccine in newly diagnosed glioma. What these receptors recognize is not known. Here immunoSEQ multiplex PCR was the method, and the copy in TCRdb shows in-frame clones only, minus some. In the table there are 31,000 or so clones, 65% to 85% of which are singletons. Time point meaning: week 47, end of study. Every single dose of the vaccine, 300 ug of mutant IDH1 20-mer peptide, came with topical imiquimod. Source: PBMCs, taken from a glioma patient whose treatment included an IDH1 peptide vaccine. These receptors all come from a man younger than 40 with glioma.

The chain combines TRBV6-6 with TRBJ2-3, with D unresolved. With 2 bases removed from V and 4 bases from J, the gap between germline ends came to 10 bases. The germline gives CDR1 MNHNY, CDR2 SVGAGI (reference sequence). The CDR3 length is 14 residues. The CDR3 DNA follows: TGTGCCAGCAGTTACAGTCCAATTCCAGATACGCAGTATTTT. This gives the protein CASSYSPIPDTQYF.

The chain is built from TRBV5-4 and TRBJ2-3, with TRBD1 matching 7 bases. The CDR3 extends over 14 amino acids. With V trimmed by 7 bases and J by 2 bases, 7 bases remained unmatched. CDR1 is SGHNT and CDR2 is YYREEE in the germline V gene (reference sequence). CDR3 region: CASETQGVTDTQYF. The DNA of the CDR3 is TGTGCCAGCGAGACCCAGGGGGTCACAGATACGCAGTATTTT.

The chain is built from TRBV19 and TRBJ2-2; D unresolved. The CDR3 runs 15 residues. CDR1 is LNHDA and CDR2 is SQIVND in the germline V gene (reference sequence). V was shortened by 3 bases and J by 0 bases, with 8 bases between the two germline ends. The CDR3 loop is CASSISRSNTGELFF. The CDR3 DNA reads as TGTGCCAGTAGTATTAGCAGATCGAACACCGGGGAGCTGTTTTTT.

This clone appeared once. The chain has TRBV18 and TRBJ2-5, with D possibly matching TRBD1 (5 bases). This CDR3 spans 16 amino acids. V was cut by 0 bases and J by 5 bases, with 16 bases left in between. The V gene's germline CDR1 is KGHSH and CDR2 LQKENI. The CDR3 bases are TGTGCCAGCTCACCACCGTCAGGGTCGGTCCAGGAGACCCAGTACTTC. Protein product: CASSPPSGSVQETQYF.

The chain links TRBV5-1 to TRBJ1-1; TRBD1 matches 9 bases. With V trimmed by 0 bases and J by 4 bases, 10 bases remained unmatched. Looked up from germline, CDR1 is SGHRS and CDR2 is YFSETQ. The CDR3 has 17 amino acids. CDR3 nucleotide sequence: TGCGCCAGCAGCTTGGTCCCGGGACAGGGTTCCATCACTGAAGCTTTCTTT. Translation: CASSLVPGQGSITEAFF.

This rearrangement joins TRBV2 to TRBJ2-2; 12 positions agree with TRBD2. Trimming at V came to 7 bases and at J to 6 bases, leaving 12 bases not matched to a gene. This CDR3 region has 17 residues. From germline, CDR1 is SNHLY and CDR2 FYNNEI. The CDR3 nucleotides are TGTGCCAGCATCCGAAACCACGGACTAGCGGGGCCCGGGGAGCTGTTTTTT. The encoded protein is CASIRNHGLAGPGELFF.

CDR3 coding DNA: TGTGCCAGCAGTGACAGAAGAAATGAAAAACTGTTTTTT. This encodes CASSDRRNEKLFF. J is TRBJ1-4 and V is TRBV6-1; D uncertain. The V and J ends lost 3 bases and 5 bases respectively, with 7 bases between them. The CDR3 covers 13 residues. Germline loops: CDR1 MNHNS, CDR2 SASEGT.

The CDR3 DNA is TGTGCCATCAGTGGGCAGGGGCCCTCCTACGAGCAGTACTTC. Translation: CAISGQGPSYEQYF. J is TRBJ2-7 and V is TRBV10-3, with D possibly matching TRBD1 (6 bases). Germline assignment: CDR1 ENHRY and CDR2 SYGVKD. This CDR3 is 14 amino acids long. The V and J ends lost 4 bases and 0 bases respectively, with 10 bases between them.

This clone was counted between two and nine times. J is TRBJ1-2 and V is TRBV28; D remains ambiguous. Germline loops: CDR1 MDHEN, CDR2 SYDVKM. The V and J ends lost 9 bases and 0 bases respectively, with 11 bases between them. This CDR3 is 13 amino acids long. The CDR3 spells CASERAANYGYTF. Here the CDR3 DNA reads TGTGCCAGTGAGAGGGCAGCTAACTATGGCTACACCTTC.

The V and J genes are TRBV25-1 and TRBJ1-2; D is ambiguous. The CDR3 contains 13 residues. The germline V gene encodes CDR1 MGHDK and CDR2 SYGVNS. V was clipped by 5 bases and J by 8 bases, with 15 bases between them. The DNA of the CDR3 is TGTGCCAGCAGTACTCCGGACTCGGGAGGCTACACCTTC. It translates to CASSTPDSGGYTF.

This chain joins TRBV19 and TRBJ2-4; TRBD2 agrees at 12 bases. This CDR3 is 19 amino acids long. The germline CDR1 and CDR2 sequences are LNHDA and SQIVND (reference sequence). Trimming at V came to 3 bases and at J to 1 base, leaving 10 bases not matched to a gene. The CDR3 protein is CASSMEASGGALAKNIQYF. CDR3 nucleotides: TGTGCCAGTAGTATGGAGGCTAGCGGGGGGGCCTTGGCCAAAAACATTCAGTACTTC.